Only a few counts were recorded for the clone carrying this T cell receptor beta chain. This CDR3 spans 14 amino acids. Germline assignment: CDR1 MNHEY and CDR2 SVGEGT. V lost 5 bases and J lost 7, with 17 bases in between. The source of the sample is a study of blood T cell repertoires in COVID-19. For the study at large: Spain, Italy and the United States supplied samples that represented acute and convalescent COVID-19. T cells, B-cell-depleted T cells, or PBMCs provided the cDNA or gDNA that served as material.

Original processing notes: Reference gene primer amplification gave nucleated cell count estimates. Assay used: immunoSEQ multiplex PCR; TCRdb lists only in-frame clones, some missing. V, J and clone size are taken as reported in that table, and D and trimming were inferred from the DNA itself. The profile shows around 200,000 clones, around 83% of them singletons. The TCR sequence derives from a man between 45 and 60 years old with active or convalescent COVID-19. The chain is built from TRBV6-2 or TRBV6-3 and TRBJ1-2; tentatively, D is TRBD1 (6 bases). Input material: peripheral blood. The CDR3 here is CASSTPRGAAGYTF. CDR3 sequence (DNA): TGTGCCAGCAGTACCCCTCGGGGGGCGGCTGGCTACACCTTC.